This passage covers 18 T cell receptor beta chains from one sample sequenced in a study of blood T cell repertoires in COVID-19. Repertoires were generated with immunoSEQ multiplex PCR, while TCRdb's copy carries only in-frame clones and drops some. In the table there are about 140,000 clones, around 73% of which are singletons. Input material: peripheral blood. These receptors were collected from a woman aged 50 to 65 with active or convalescent COVID-19.

The J gene is TRBJ1-5, the V gene TRBV30; the D gene is possibly TRBD1 (5 bases). Trimming pared 3 bases from V and 8 bases from J, leaving 14 bases between. Germline V gene sequence: CDR1 GTSNPN, CDR2 SVGIG (reference sequence). This CDR3 spans 13 amino acids. The CDR3 region has the DNA TGTGCCTGGAGCGGGCAGGGTGCGGAGCCCCAGCATTTT. Translation: CAWSGQGAEPQHF.

The chain recombines TRBV7-6 with TRBJ2-1, with 7 bases identical to TRBD2. With 5 bases clipped from V and 2 bases from J, the junction kept 6 bases outside the gene matches. Germline CDR1 and CDR2: SGHVS and FNYEAQ. The CDR3 is made up of 15 amino acids. DNA for the CDR3: TGTGCCAGCAGCCTAAGCGGGATCGCCTACAATGAGCAGTTCTTC. Translated, it gives CASSLSGIAYNEQFF.

The chain is built from TRBV7-6 and TRBJ2-5; D possibly corresponds to TRBD1 (6 bases). The germline V gene encodes CDR1 SGHVS and CDR2 FNYEAQ. V was trimmed by 5 bases and J by 4 bases, leaving 14 bases between them. This CDR3 region has 14 residues. The CDR3 DNA reads as TGTGCCAGCAGCCTGAATATGGACAGAGAGACCCAGTACTTC. Protein: CASSLNMDRETQYF. The full variable domain, with the rest looked up from reference TRBV7-6 and TRBJ2-5, is GAGVSQSPRYKVTKRGQDVALRCDPISGHVSLYWYRQALGQGPEFLTYFNYEAQQDKSGLPNDRFSAERPEGSISTLTIQRTEQRDSAMYRCASSLNMDRETQYFGPGTRLLVL.

In its sample, this clone was seen a few times. The chain couples TRBV5-1 to TRBJ1-2, with 8 nucleotides matching TRBD1. CDR1 and CDR2 from the germline V gene are SGHRS and YFSETQ. There are 15 residues in the CDR3. V shed 4 bases, J shed 3 bases, and the junction held 8 bases outside the gene matches. The CDR3 DNA follows: TGCGCCAGCAGCCAAGACTCGACAGGGGACTATGGCTACACCTTC. This encodes CASSQDSTGDYGYTF.

The V gene is TRBV9, the J gene TRBJ2-1; 7 bases align to TRBD2. The V gene's germline CDR1 is SGDLS and CDR2 YYNGEE. The V gene end was trimmed by 0 bases and the J gene end by 0 bases; junction bases not matched to a gene: 6. The CDR3 extends over 17 amino acids. CDR3 sequence reads: CASSVAAGVSSYNEQFF. The CDR3 region has the DNA TGTGCCAGCAGCGTAGCTGCGGGGGTGAGCTCCTACAATGAGCAGTTCTTC.

This clone was observed a single time. CDR3 loop: CASSARPKLAGGPTDTQYF. CDR3 bases: TGTGCCAGCAGCGCCAGGCCCAAACTAGCGGGGGGGCCGACAGATACGCAGTATTTT. The genes are TRBV9 and TRBJ2-3; 13 bases match TRBD2. Trimming at V came to 3 bases and at J to 3 bases, leaving 13 bases not matched to a gene. From germline, CDR1 is SGDLS and CDR2 YYNGEE. The CDR3 runs 19 residues.

This clone was observed a handful of times. This chain joins TRBV18 and TRBJ1-4; D unresolved. The CDR3 loop spans 14 amino acids. V was pared by 3 bases and J by 3 bases, with 8 bases between. Germline assignment: CDR1 KGHSH and CDR2 LQKENI. CDR3 sequence (DNA): TGTGCCAGCTCACCGTCAAGAGCTAATGAAAAACTGTTTTTT. Its protein product is CASSPSRANEKLFF.

This clone has a handful of counts. This chain connects TRBV11-1 to TRBJ2-3; 7 nucleotides match TRBD1. CDR1 and CDR2 from the germline V gene are SGHAT and FQDESV (reference sequence). V was clipped by 4 bases and J by 4 bases; unmatched bases: 5. The CDR3 loop spans 14 amino acids. The CDR3 coding sequence is TGTGCCAGCAGCTCCCGGGACAGATCAGATACGCAGTATTTT. Residues: CASSSRDRSDTQYF.

This clone was observed once. The CDR3 DNA reads TGTGCCTGGAGTTTTAAGACAGTGAACACTGAAGCTTTCTTT. This sequence encodes CAWSFKTVNTEAFF. The gene calls are TRBV30 and TRBJ1-1; possible D gene TRBD1, 5 bases. Looked up from germline, CDR1 is GTSNPN and CDR2 is SVGIG (reference sequence). The V end lost 2 bases, the J end lost 0 bases, and 10 bases lay between the germline ends. This CDR3 is built from 14 residues.

This chain links TRBV7-9 with TRBJ2-1; TRBD2 is a possible D gene (6 bases). The CDR3 is 14 residues long. V lost 3 bases, J lost 6 bases, and 12 bases lay in between. The germline gives CDR1 SEHNR, CDR2 FQNEAQ (reference sequence). For the CDR3, the DNA is TGTGCCAGCAGCTTCGGAGGGGCGGTCAATGAGCAGTTCTTC. Protein: CASSFGGAVNEQFF.

The chain is built from TRBV28 and TRBJ2-1; possibly TRBD2 for D (6 bases). Between the trimmed V and J ends, which lost 6 bases and 2 bases, there was a span of 14 bases. From germline, CDR1 is MDHEN and CDR2 SYDVKM. This CDR3 has 15 amino acids. Written as DNA, the CDR3 is TGTGCCAGCAGCCAGGGACTGGGGACCTACAATGAGCAGTTCTTC. Encoded protein: CASSQGLGTYNEQFF.

V is TRBV11-2 and J is TRBJ2-5, with 8 bases fitting TRBD2. J gave up 14 bases and V 1 base, and 15 bases lay outside the gene matches. Germline V CDR1 and CDR2: SGHAT, FQNNGV. This CDR3 spans 15 amino acids. The CDR3 sequence: CASSLVRGSGGPAYF. In DNA, the CDR3 is TGTGCCAGCAGCTTAGTTCGTGGCAGCGGGGGCCCCGCTTACTTC.

V and J are TRBV14 and TRBJ2-7; possibly TRBD1 for D (7 bases). From germline, CDR1 is SGHDN and CDR2 FVKESK. The CDR3 is 16 amino acids. Trimming pared 0 bases from V and 2 bases from J, leaving 14 bases between. Here the CDR3 reads CASSQEPGGFTYEQYF. DNA for the CDR3: TGTGCCAGCAGCCAAGAGCCAGGGGGGTTCACCTACGAGCAGTACTTC.

This clone was found a few times. The chain links TRBV7-6 to TRBJ1-6; weak D call: TRBD1 (6 bases). Looked up from germline, CDR1 is SGHVS and CDR2 is FNYEAQ. This CDR3 region has 15 residues. V gave up 1 base and J gave up 5 bases, with 9 bases separating them. The CDR3 nucleotides are TGTGCCAGCAGCTTAGACAGGGTGAATAATTCACCCCTCCACTTT. Encoded protein: CASSLDRVNNSPLHF.

The V call is TRBV4-2, the J call TRBJ1-2; D is undetermined. Between the trimmed V and J ends, which lost 3 bases and 0 bases, there was a span of 14 bases. The germline gives CDR1 LGHNA, CDR2 YNFKEQ. CDR3 size: 16 residues. The CDR3 spells CASSQDPGATNYGYTF. The CDR3 DNA reads as TGTGCCAGCAGCCAGGATCCGGGAGCCACTAACTATGGCTACACCTTC.

This chain links TRBV7-2 with TRBJ2-7, with D perhaps matching TRBD2 (5 bases). The V end lost 1 base, the J end lost 2 bases, and 6 bases lay between the germline ends. The germline V gene encodes CDR1 SGHTA and CDR2 FQGNSA. There are 13 residues in the CDR3. In DNA form, the CDR3 reads TGTGCCAGCAGCTTAGAGACTACCTACGAGCAGTACTTC. Protein: CASSLETTYEQYF.

The chain joins TRBV5-1 to TRBJ1-2; no clear D. CDR1 SGHRS and CDR2 YFSETQ come from the germline V gene. V lost 4 bases to trimming and J lost 6 bases, with 19 bases between them. The CDR3 has 15 amino acids. In DNA form, the CDR3 reads TGCGCCAGCAGCCCCGTGGCATCGTCGGGTCATGGCTACACCTTC. It yields the protein CASSPVASSGHGYTF.

V usage is TRBV28 and J usage is TRBJ2-4, with 8 bases aligning to TRBD2. Germline V gene lookup returns CDR1 MDHEN and CDR2 SYDVKM. There are 17 residues in the CDR3. The trim removed 1 base at V and 5 bases at J, leaving 10 bases unmatched. This chain's CDR3 is CASSLSPGLVRENIQYF. DNA for the CDR3: TGTGCCAGCAGTTTATCCCCGGGACTAGTTCGGGAAAACATTCAGTACTTC.